One TCR beta chain is described in this entry. Assay: immunoSEQ multiplex PCR; the TCRdb copy retains only in-frame clones and omits some. The sample holds 53,000 or so clones, nearly 80% seen once. The sample belongs to a study of OX40 agonist ivuxolimab in advanced cancers. Overall study: Ivuxolimab, which patients received intravenously every 2 weeks, was dosed at 0.01 to 10 mg/kg.

This specimen consisted of CD4+ or CD8+ T cells sorted from blood, obtained in a trial of the OX40 agonist ivuxolimab. The origin of this receptor is an adult with an advanced solid tumor such as melanoma, head and neck, liver or kidney cancer.

CDR3 amino acids: CASRRDPLRGEQFF. As DNA, the CDR3 is TGTGCCAGTAGAAGGGACCCCTTGAGAGGTGAGCAGTTCTTC. J is TRBJ2-1 and V is TRBV19; D assignment may be TRBD1 or TRBD2 (5 bases each). Germline CDR1 LNHDA, CDR2 SQIVND (reference sequence). The CDR3 spans 14 residues. V was cut by 6 bases and J by 9 bases, with 18 bases left in between.